The count of the clone carrying this T cell receptor (beta chain) is one. Germline values: CDR1 WSHSY, CDR2 SAAADI. The CDR3 extends over 16 amino acids. The junction had 2 bases not matched to a gene; V was cut back by 6 bases and J by 3 bases. The sample is drawn from a study of control samples from healthy donors and cancer patients. TCRdb's copy holds only in-frame clones and misses some; the assay was immunoSEQ multiplex PCR. The sample carries 70,000 to 80,000 clones, more than 75% recorded once. The origin of this receptor is a woman between 50 and 59 years old in good health. The rearrangement uses TRBV10-2 and TRBJ2-1, with TRBD2 identical over 16 bases. Sequenced: blood. CDR3 sequence reads: CASRGTSGGVYNEQFF. DNA for the CDR3: TGCGCCAGCAGGGGGACTAGCGGGGGGGTCTACAATGAGCAGTTCTTC.